This TCR beta chain was recovered during a study of T-cell reconstitution after alpha-beta-depleted transplantation in children. During its preparation, the TCRbeta library received unique molecular identifiers. TCRdb re-called the PCR reads through MiXCR, storing one row per CDR3 protein. The sample lists some 200,000 distinct CDR3 sequences, 6% to 7% occurring once. This clonotype was seen ten or more times. This specimen was PBMCs from the stem cell graft donor, taken from the stem cell graft. The receptor was derived from a human donor who donated a stem cell graft to a child with Wiskott-Aldrich syndrome.

The CDR3 coding sequence is TGCGCCAGCAGCTTACCGGGACAGGGGTTTGGTGGCTACACCTTC. It codes for CASSLPGQGFGGYTF. This rearrangement joins TRBV5-1 to TRBJ1-2; TRBD1 aligns across 10 bases. The CDR3 has 15 residues. Trimming at V came to 2 bases and at J to 7 bases, leaving 8 bases not matched to a gene. CDR1 and CDR2 (germline): SGHRS, YFSETQ.